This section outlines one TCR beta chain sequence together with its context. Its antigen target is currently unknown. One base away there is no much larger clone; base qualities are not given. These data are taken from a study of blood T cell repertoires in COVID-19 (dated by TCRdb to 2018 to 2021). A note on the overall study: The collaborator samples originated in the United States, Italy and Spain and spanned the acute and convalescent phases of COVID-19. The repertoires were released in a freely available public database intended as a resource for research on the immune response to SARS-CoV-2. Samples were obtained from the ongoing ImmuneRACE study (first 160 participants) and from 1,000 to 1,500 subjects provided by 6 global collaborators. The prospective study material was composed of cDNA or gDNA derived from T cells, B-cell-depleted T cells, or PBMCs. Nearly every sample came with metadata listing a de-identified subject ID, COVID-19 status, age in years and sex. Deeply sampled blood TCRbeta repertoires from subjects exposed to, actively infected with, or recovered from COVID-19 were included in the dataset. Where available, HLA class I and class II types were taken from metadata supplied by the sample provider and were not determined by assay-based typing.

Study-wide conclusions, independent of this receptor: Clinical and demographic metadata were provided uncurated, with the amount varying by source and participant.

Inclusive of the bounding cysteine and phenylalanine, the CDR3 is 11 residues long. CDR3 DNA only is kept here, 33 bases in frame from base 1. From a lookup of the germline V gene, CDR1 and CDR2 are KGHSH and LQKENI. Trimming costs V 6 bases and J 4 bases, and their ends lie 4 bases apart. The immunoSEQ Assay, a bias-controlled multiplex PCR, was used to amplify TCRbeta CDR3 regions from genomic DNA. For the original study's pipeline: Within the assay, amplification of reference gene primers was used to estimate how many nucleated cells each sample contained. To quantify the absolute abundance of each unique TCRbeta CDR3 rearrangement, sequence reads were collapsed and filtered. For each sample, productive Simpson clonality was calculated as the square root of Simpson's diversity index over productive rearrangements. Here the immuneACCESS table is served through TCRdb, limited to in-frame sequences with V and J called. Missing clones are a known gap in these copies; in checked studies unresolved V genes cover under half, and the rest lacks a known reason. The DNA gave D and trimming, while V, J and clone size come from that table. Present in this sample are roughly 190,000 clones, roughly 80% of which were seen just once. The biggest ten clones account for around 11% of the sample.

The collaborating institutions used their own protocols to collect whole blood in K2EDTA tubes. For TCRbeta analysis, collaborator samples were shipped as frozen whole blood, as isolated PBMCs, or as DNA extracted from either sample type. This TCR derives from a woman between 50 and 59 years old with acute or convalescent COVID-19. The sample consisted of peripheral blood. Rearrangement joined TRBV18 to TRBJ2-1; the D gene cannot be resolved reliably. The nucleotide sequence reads TGTGCCAGCTCTCAATACAATGAGCAGTTCTTC. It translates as CASSQYNEQFF.